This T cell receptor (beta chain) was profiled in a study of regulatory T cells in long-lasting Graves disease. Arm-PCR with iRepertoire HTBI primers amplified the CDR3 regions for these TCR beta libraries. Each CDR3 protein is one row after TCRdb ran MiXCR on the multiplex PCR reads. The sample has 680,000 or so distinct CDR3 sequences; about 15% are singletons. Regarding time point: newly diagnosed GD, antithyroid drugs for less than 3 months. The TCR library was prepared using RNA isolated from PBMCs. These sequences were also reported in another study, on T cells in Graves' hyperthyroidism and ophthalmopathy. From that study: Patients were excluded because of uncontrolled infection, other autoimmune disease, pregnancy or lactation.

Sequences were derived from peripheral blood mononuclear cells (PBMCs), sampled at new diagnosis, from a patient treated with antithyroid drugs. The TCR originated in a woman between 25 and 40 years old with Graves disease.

DNA of the CDR3: TGTGCCAGCCTCAGGCACGGAGCCTACGAGCAGTACTTC. It is translated as CASLRHGAYEQYF. The J gene is TRBJ2-7, the V gene TRBV5-6; D unresolved. Germline loops: CDR1 SGHDT, CDR2 YYEEEE. The CDR3 has 13 amino acids. With 7 bases removed from V and 2 bases from J, the gap between germline ends came to 13 bases.